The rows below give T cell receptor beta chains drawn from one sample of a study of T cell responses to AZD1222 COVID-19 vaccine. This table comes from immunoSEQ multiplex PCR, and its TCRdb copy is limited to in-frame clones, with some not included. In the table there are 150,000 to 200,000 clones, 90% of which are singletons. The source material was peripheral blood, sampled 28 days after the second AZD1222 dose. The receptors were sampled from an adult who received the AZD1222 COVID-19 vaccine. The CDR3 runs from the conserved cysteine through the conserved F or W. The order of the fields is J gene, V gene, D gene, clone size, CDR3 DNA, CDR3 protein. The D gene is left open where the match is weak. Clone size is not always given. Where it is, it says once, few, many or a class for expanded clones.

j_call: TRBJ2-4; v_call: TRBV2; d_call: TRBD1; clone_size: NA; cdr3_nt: TGTGCCAGCAGTGATTCAGGGACAGCCTTCAAAAACATTCAGTACTTC; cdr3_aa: CASSDSGTAFKNIQYF
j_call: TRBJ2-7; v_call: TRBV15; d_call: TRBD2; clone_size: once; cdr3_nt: TGTGCCACCAGCAGAGATACCGGGACTAAGGCCTACGAGCAGTACTTC; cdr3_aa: CATSRDTGTKAYEQYF
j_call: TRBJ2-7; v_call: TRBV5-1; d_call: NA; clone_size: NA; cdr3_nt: TGCGCCAGCAGCTTGGCTGCATCCCTCTCCTACGAGCAGTACTTC; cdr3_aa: CASSLAASLSYEQYF
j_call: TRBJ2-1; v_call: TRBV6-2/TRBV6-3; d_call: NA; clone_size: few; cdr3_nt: TGTGCCAGCAGTTACGGGAGGCAGGGGTTCTTC; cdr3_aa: CASSYGRQGFF
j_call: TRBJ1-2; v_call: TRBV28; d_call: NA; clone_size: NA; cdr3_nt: TGTGCCAGCGCGGGAACTAACTATGGCTACACCTTC; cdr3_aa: CASAGTNYGYTF
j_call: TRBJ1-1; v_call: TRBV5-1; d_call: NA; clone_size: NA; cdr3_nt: TGCGCCAGCAGCCATGGGACATTGAACACTGAAGCTTTCTTT; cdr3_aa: CASSHGTLNTEAFF
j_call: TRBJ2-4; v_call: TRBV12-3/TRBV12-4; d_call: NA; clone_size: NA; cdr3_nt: TGTGCCAGCAGTCAATCCGGGGGTTACATTCAGTACTTC; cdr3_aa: CASSQSGGYIQYF
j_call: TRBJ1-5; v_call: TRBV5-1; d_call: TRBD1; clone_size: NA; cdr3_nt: TGCGCCAGCAGCGCAACCGGGACAGGTGGCGGAGAGCCCCAGCATTTT; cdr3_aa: CASSATGTGGGEPQHF
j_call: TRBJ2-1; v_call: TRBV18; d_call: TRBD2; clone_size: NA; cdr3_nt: TGTGCCAGCTCGGTGGCTAGCGGGGGCACTTCCTACAATGAGCAGTTCTTC; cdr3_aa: CASSVASGGTSYNEQFF
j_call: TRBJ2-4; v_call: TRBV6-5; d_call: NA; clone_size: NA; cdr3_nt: TGTGCCAGCACCTTCCCTGGGGCTGGCAAAAACATTCAGTACTTC; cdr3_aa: CASTFPGAGKNIQYF
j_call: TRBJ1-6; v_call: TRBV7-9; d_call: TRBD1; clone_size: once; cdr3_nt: TGTGCCAGCAGCGGAGACAGGGGAAGCTCCTATAATTCACCCCTCCACTTT; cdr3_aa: CASSGDRGSSYNSPLHF
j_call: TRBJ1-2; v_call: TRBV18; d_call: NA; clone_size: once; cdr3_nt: TGTGCCAGCTCACGAACGTCACAGGGATACTATGGCTACACCTTC; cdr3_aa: CASSRTSQGYYGYTF
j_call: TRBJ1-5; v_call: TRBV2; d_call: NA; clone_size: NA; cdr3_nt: TGTGCCAGCAGTGATGTGAAAGCTCCCCAGCCCCAGCATTTT; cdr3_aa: CASSDVKAPQPQHF
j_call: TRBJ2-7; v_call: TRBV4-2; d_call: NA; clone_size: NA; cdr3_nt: TGTGCCAGCAGCCGGCTGAGAGGGGCTCCCTACGAGCAGTACTTC; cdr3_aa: CASSRLRGAPYEQYF
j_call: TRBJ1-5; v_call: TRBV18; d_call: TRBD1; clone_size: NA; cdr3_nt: TGTGCCAGCTCGGAACCAGGGGGTCTACAGCCCCAGCATTTT; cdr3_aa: CASSEPGGLQPQHF
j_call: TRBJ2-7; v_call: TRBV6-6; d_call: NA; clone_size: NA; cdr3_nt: TGTGCCAGCAGTTACTCGACCGCGGTCACCTACGAGCAGTACTTC; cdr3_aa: CASSYSTAVTYEQYF
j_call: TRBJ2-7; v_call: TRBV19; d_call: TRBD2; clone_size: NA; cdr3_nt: TGTGCCAGTAGTAGACTAGCGGGGGGGAGCTACGAGCAGTACTTC; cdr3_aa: CASSRLAGGSYEQYF
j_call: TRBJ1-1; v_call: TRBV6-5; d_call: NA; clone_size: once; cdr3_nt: TGTGCCAGCAGCCTCACAGGGAACACTGAAGCTTTCTTT; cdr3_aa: CASSLTGNTEAFF
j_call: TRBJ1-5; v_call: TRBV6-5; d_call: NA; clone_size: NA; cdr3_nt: TGTGCCAGCAGTTCTAGGGGGACAAGCAATCAGCCCCAGCATTTT; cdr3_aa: CASSSRGTSNQPQHF
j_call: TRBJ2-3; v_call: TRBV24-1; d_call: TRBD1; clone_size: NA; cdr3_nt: TGTGCCACCAGTGATCCAGGGGGAAACACAGATACGCAGTATTTT; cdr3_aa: CATSDPGGNTDTQYF
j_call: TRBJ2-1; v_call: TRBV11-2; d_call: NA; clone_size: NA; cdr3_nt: TGTGCCAGCAGCTTAGGTAGGGCCGAGCAGTTCTTC; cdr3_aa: CASSLGRAEQFF
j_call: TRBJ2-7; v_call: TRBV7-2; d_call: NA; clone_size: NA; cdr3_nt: TGTGCCAGCAGCTTACATTACGAGCAGTACTTC; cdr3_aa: CASSLHYEQYF
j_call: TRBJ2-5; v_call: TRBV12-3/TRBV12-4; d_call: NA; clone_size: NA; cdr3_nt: TGTGCCAGCGGGGGACACTCACAAGAGACCCAGTACTTC; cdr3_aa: CASGGHSQETQYF
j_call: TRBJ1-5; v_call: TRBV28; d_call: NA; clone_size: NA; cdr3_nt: TGTGCCAGCCGAGGCAGATTCAATCAGCCCCAGCATTTT; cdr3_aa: CASRGRFNQPQHF
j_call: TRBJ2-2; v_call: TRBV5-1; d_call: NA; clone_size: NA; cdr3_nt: TGCGCCAGCAGCTTGGTTGCAGGCCCGAACACCGGGGAGCTGTTTTTT; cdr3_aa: CASSLVAGPNTGELFF
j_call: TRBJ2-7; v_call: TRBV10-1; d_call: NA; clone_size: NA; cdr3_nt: TGCGCCAGCAGTGAGTCGAGAGTCAGCTACGAGCAGTACTTC; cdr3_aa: CASSESRVSYEQYF